This TCR beta chain appears in the sequencing data of a study of T cells in women clearing cervical HPV infection. Study context: Cases were women with histologically confirmed HPV16-related CIN3 or worse, including a couple of invasive cancers. Controls gave blood once infection was undetectable; cases at lesion identification. Study-wide results and caveats: It is unknown whether associations predate infection; no effector/memory or HPV-specific sorting. Controls had more TRBV6-7 (approximately 0.15%) than cases (around 0.11%).

Of note for this clone: Its cognate antigen is unknown. One junction end disagrees with the germline gene, perhaps due to a read error. From the germline J gene comes the end of the CDR3, since the read stops 3 residues before it. This specimen includes other DNA sequences encoding the same CDR3.

This CDR3 spans 16 amino acids. Germline V gene data show CDR1 as SGHVS and CDR2 as FNYEAQ. The repertoire was sequenced with immunoSEQ multiplex PCR; TCRdb's copy has only in-frame clones and lacks some. In all, the sample yields some 14,000 clones. The sequence was collected from a woman aged 18-70 years with a cervical HPV16 infection that either progressed to CIN3+ or cleared (not recorded which). The specimen was blood buffy coat. V usage is TRBV7-6 and J usage is TRBJ1-3; possible D gene TRBD1, 6 bases. The CDR3 protein is CASSSQSTGPGNTIYF. Incomplete CDR3 DNA: TGTGCCAGCAGCTCACAATCGACAGGCCCTGGAAACACA.